The T cell receptor (beta chain) described here comes from a study of blood T cell repertoires in COVID-19. Study background: Sources were T cells, B-cell-depleted T cells, or PBMCs; the material itself was cDNA or gDNA.

Authors' methods: Amplification with reference gene primers provided the estimates of nucleated cell counts. Data came from immunoSEQ multiplex PCR; TCRdb stores just in-frame clones and leaves some out. The DNA was the basis for D and trimming; V, J and clone size are from that table. The sample contains 270,000 or so clones, about four fifths of which appear only once. The CDR3 is 13 amino acids. V was clipped by 6 bases and J by 4 bases, with 12 bases between them. Germline V lookup: CDR1 MNHEY, CDR2 SVGAGI. The sequencing sample was made of peripheral blood. The origin of this receptor is a woman under 30 with acute or convalescent COVID-19. The chain is built from TRBV6-5 and TRBJ1-1, with D perhaps TRBD1 (5 bases). The CDR3 here is CASRVVGLTEAFF. In DNA form, the CDR3 reads TGTGCCAGCAGAGTCGTGGGGCTCACTGAAGCTTTCTTT.